The 27 T cell receptor beta chains reported below all come from one sample, sequenced in a study of T-cell reconstitution after alpha-beta-depleted transplantation in children. Unique molecular identifiers were used to barcode this TCRbeta library. TCRdb itself ran the PCR reads through MiXCR, one entry per CDR3 protein. In the table there are about 640,000 distinct CDR3 sequences, approximately 15% of which are singletons. Sequences were derived from PBMCs from the stem cell graft donor, sampled from the stem cell graft. Receptors were obtained from a human donor who donated a stem cell graft to a child with acute myeloid leukemia.

The chain couples TRBV6-2 or TRBV6-3 to TRBJ2-3, with D unclear. This CDR3 comprises 14 residues. The germline V gene encodes CDR1 MNHEY and CDR2 SVGEGT. Trimming left V 0 bases short and J 0 bases short, with 4 bases between. Here the CDR3 reads CASSYSGSTDTQYF. In DNA form, the CDR3 reads TGTGCCAGCAGTTACTCGGGAAGCACAGATACGCAGTATTTT.

Details on this clonotype: A much larger clone lies one base from this, so it may be a read error. V usage is TRBV25-1 and J usage is TRBJ1-2; TRBD1 might be the D (5 bases). The V gene lost 5 bases and the J gene lost 0 bases, with 10 bases spanning the gap. The CDR3 has 14 amino acids. Germline-derived CDR1 and CDR2 are MGHDK and SYGVNS. CDR3 DNA: TGTGCCAGCAGTAAGGACATTCCTAACTATGGCTACACCTTC. Protein product: CASSKDIPNYGYTF.

The V call is TRBV3-1, the J call TRBJ1-2; D is unresolved. Germline V lookup: CDR1 LGHDT, CDR2 YNNKEL (reference sequence). V shed 4 bases and J shed 5 bases, with 17 bases lying between them. This CDR3 has 15 residues. CDR3 coding DNA: TGTGCCAGCAGCCTACCCGGGCAGGCTTCATATGGCTACACCTTC. This translates into CASSLPGQASYGYTF.

This clonotype has only a few counts. The rearrangement uses TRBV12-3 or TRBV12-4 and TRBJ2-3; TRBD1 might be the D (6 bases). V was cut by 9 bases and J by 2 bases, with 9 bases left in between. This CDR3 region has 12 residues. This chain's CDR3 is CASRQDTDTQYF. The CDR3 nucleotides read TGTGCCAGTCGACAGGACACAGATACGCAGTATTTT.

V gene TRBV20-1 combines with J gene TRBJ1-5, with D possibly TRBD1 on 5 matching bases. Germline V gives CDR1 DFQATT, CDR2 SNEGSKA (reference sequence). The CDR3 totals 13 residues. With 6 bases removed from V and 7 bases from J, the gap between germline ends came to 16 bases. CDR3 amino acids: CSAVKGERQPQHF. The CDR3 DNA reads as TGCAGTGCGGTCAAAGGGGAAAGGCAGCCCCAGCATTTT.

This rearrangement joins TRBV11-2 to TRBJ1-1, with 8 nucleotides matching TRBD1. Trimming cost V 5 bases and J 0 bases; bases outside gene matches: 14. Per the germline V gene, CDR1 is SGHAT and CDR2 is FQNNGV. This CDR3 spans 18 amino acids. CDR3 amino acids: CASSLPAQGAVMNTEAFF. Here the CDR3 DNA reads TGTGCCAGCAGCCTTCCTGCCCAGGGGGCGGTGATGAACACTGAAGCTTTCTTT.

This clonotype was observed a handful of times. V is TRBV7-9 and J is TRBJ2-3; D gene unclear. The CDR3 extends over 14 amino acids. CDR1 SEHNR and CDR2 FQNEAQ come from the germline V gene (reference sequence). The V end lost 5 bases, the J end lost 1 base, and 10 bases lay between the germline ends. The DNA of the CDR3 is TGTGCCAGCAGCCCAATGTACGGCACAGATACGCAGTATTTT. Translation gives CASSPMYGTDTQYF.

The chain couples TRBV7-6 to TRBJ2-1; TRBD2 matches 9 bases. V shed 2 bases, J shed 3 bases, and the junction held 17 bases outside the gene matches. Germline V gene lookup returns CDR1 SGHVS and CDR2 FNYEAQ. There are 20 residues in the CDR3. CDR3 in amino acids: CASSLKRPGLATNGYNEQFF. CDR3 nucleotides: TGTGCCAGCAGCTTAAAGCGGCCGGGACTAGCTACCAACGGCTACAATGAGCAGTTCTTC. Drawing the rest from reference TRBV7-6 and TRBJ2-1, the complete variable domain is GAGVSQSPRYKVTKRGQDVALRCDPISGHVSLYWYRQALGQGPEFLTYFNYEAQQDKSGLPNDRFSAERPEGSISTLTIQRTEQRDSAMYRCASSLKRPGLATNGYNEQFFGPGTRLTVL.

This clonotype was observed a few times. The chain is built from TRBV10-2 and TRBJ2-3; the match to TRBD2 covers 7 bases. The CDR3 totals 18 residues. With 2 bases clipped from V and 8 bases from J, the junction kept 19 bases outside the gene matches. In germline, CDR1 is WSHSY, CDR2 SAAADI. The DNA of the CDR3 is TGCGCCAGCAGTGAGACGACAAGCCATAGCGGGTCGCGGAGTACGCAGTATTTT. The encoded protein is CASSETTSHSGSRSTQYF.

This clonotype was recorded at least ten times. The genes are TRBV7-2 and TRBJ2-2; the D gene is possibly TRBD2 (6 bases). The CDR3 covers 15 residues. Deletions cut 3 bases from V and 0 bases from J, with 8 bases between. Germline V gene lookup returns CDR1 SGHTA and CDR2 FQGNSA. The CDR3 sequence is CASSLGLTNTGELFF. The DNA for the CDR3 is TGTGCCAGCAGCTTGGGACTGACGAACACCGGGGAGCTGTTTTTT.

This clonotype was recorded many times. This rearrangement joins TRBV25-1 to TRBJ2-7; D tentatively reads TRBD1 or TRBD2 (5 bases each). V was pared by 4 bases and J by 4 bases, with 11 bases between. This CDR3 is built from 13 residues. CDR1 is MGHDK, CDR2 SYGVNS, per germline. CDR3 sequence (DNA): TGTGCCAGCAGTGGAGGGGCAGGATACGAGCAGTACTTC. This codes for CASSGGAGYEQYF.

As concerns this clonotype: Possible read error: a much larger clone is one base away. V is TRBV20-1 and J is TRBJ2-4, with 7 bases that match TRBD1. J gave up 8 bases and V 0 bases, and 10 bases lay outside the gene matches. Germline CDR1 DFQATT, CDR2 SNEGSKA (reference sequence). This CDR3 comprises 15 residues. CDR3 in amino acids: CSAREGLDRADIQYF. In nucleotides, the CDR3 is TGCAGTGCTAGAGAAGGCCTTGACAGGGCCGACATTCAGTACTTC.

This clonotype was seen repeatedly, ten times or more. V gene TRBV20-1 combines with J gene TRBJ1-4, with D unclear. Per germline, CDR1 DFQATT and CDR2 SNEGSKA (reference sequence). V lost 3 bases and J 1 base, leaving 15 bases between the germline ends. This CDR3 is 16 amino acids long. Here the CDR3 DNA reads TGCAGTGCTAGGGTGGCAGACGATGAAACTAATGAAAAACTGTTTTTT. Protein: CSARVADDETNEKLFF.

This clonotype was seen many times. The chain links TRBV9 to TRBJ2-7; D ambiguous. Germline CDR1 is SGDLS and CDR2 is YYNGEE. CDR3 length equals 14 residues. The V end lost 0 bases, the J end lost 3 bases, and 10 bases lay between the germline ends. CDR3 nucleotides: TGTGCCAGCAGCGTAGGTGGCGAGCGCTACGAGCAGTACTTC. This encodes CASSVGGERYEQYF. Combining the CDR3 with reference TRBV9 and TRBJ2-7 gives the whole variable domain DSGVTQTPKHLITATGQRVTLRCSPRSGDLSVYWYQQSLDQGLQFLIQYYNGEERAKGNILERFSAQQFPDLHSELNLSSLELGDSALYFCASSVGGERYEQYFGPGTRLTVT.

This clonotype was picked up many times. As DNA, the CDR3 is TGTGCCAGCAAGTACGACTATGGCTACACCTTC. Translated: CASKYDYGYTF. V is TRBV6-5 and J is TRBJ1-2; D gene ambiguous. Trimming pared 7 bases from V and 3 bases from J, leaving 6 bases between. The CDR3 is 11 amino acids. In germline, CDR1 is MNHEY, CDR2 SVGAGI.

This clonotype was seen ten or more times. The chain employs TRBV20-1 and TRBJ1-2; no reliable D call. This CDR3 comprises 13 residues. The ends were cut back, 6 bases at V and 2 bases at J, with 13 bases in the middle. Germline loops: CDR1 DFQATT, CDR2 SNEGSKA (reference sequence). CDR3 sequence: CSAQRTENYGYTF. The DNA of the CDR3 is TGCAGTGCACAAAGGACGGAGAACTATGGCTACACCTTC.

With regard to this clonotype: A single base separates this from a much larger clone, so it may be a read error. The V and J genes are TRBV27 and TRBJ1-2; D remains ambiguous. The V gene's germline CDR1 is MNHEY and CDR2 SMNVEV (reference sequence). The CDR3 extends over 14 amino acids. DNA for the CDR3: TGTACCAGCAGTTTAGATCCGGCTAACTATGGCTACACCTTC. This gives the protein CTSSLDPANYGYTF.

This clonotype occurred many times. The chain has TRBV29-1 and TRBJ2-3, with 9 bases matching TRBD1. The germline gives CDR1 SQVTM, CDR2 ANQGSEA. The CDR3 has 14 amino acids. V lost 6 bases, J lost 1 base, and 5 bases stayed unmatched. The CDR3 DNA is TGCAGCGTGGGGACAGGGCTCCGCACAGATACGCAGTATTTT. Translation gives CSVGTGLRTDTQYF.

This chain connects TRBV7-2 to TRBJ2-5; 11 bases align to TRBD2. Looked up from germline, CDR1 is SGHTA and CDR2 is FQGNSA. After removal of 5 bases from V and 1 base from J, the junction contained 3 bases not matched to a gene. The CDR3 has 15 residues. CDR3 nucleotide sequence: TGTGCCAGCAGCCCGGGACTAGCGGCCCAAGAGACCCAGTACTTC. Its translation is CASSPGLAAQETQYF.

This clonotype was recorded many times. V gene TRBV6-5 combines with J gene TRBJ1-5, with a possible D match to TRBD1 (5 bases). V lost 6 bases and J lost 5, with 14 bases in between. CDR3 length equals 14 residues. CDR1 and CDR2 from the germline V gene are MNHEY and SVGAGI. This CDR3 reads CASSPPRADQPQHF. The CDR3 coding sequence is TGTGCCAGCAGCCCTCCCAGGGCAGATCAGCCCCAGCATTTT.

The genes are TRBV25-1 and TRBJ1-2; D perhaps matches TRBD1 (5 bases). Deletions cut 5 bases from V and 4 bases from J, with 20 bases between. CDR1 is MGHDK, CDR2 SYGVNS, per germline. There are 16 residues in the CDR3. The CDR3 is CASSPLWQEGTYGYTF. Here the CDR3 DNA reads TGTGCCAGCAGTCCTTTGTGGCAGGAGGGGACCTATGGCTACACCTTC.

Many counts were recorded for this clonotype. This rearrangement joins TRBV5-6 to TRBJ2-7; no firm D call. The length of the CDR3 is 14 residues. In germline, CDR1 is SGHDT, CDR2 YYEEEE. V lost 5 bases and J lost 3, with 15 bases in between. CDR3 amino acids: CASSPVADIYEQYF. CDR3 DNA sequence: TGTGCCAGCAGTCCCGTAGCAGACATCTACGAGCAGTACTTC.

V usage is TRBV10-3 and J usage is TRBJ1-2, with a tentative D call TRBD1 (5 bases). Germline V CDR1 and CDR2: ENHRY, SYGVKD. The CDR3 has 15 amino acids. The germline V and J ends were trimmed by 3 bases and 2 bases, with 13 bases remaining between them. The chain's CDR3 is CAISDWDGINYGYTF. The CDR3 DNA is TGTGCCATCAGTGATTGGGACGGGATAAACTATGGCTACACCTTC.

This clonotype was seen ten or more times. The rearrangement joins TRBV6-2 or TRBV6-3 to TRBJ1-1; the D gene is possibly TRBD1 (5 bases). Germline V gene sequence: CDR1 MNHEY, CDR2 SVGEGT. The V end was cut by 5 bases, the J end by 0 bases, with 13 bases between. There are 15 residues in the CDR3. This CDR3 reads CASSRHDSLNTEAFF. The CDR3 DNA reads TGTGCCAGCAGTCGGCACGACAGCCTGAACACTGAAGCTTTCTTT.

In DNA form, the CDR3 reads TGCAGTGCCCCCTCACAGGGGGCTCGGTCAGATACGCAGTATTTT. Protein: CSAPSQGARSDTQYF. The chain couples TRBV20-1 to TRBJ2-3; 9 bases line up with TRBD1. The CDR3 has 15 residues. Germline CDR1 DFQATT, CDR2 SNEGSKA (reference sequence). V was pared by 6 bases and J by 4 bases, with 11 bases of the junction left unmatched.

This clonotype was picked up many times. The V call is TRBV7-2, the J call TRBJ2-5, with a tentative D call TRBD1 (6 bases). The CDR3 is made up of 12 amino acids. V shed 4 bases and J shed 5 bases, with 8 bases lying between them. The germline gives CDR1 SGHTA, CDR2 FQGNSA. CDR3: CASSSGVETQYF. The CDR3 DNA reads TGTGCCAGCAGCTCAGGGGTCGAGACCCAGTACTTC. Full variable domain (remainder filled in from reference TRBV7-2 and TRBJ2-5): GAGVSQSPSNKVTEKGKDVELRCDPISGHTALYWYRQSLGQGLEFLIYFQGNSAPDKSGLPSDRFSAERTGGSVSTLTIQRTQQEDSAVYLCASSSGVETQYFGPGTRLLVL.

This clonotype was recorded many times. The CDR3 protein is CSVALPGLWAYGYTF. In DNA form, the CDR3 reads TGCAGCGTCGCCCTACCAGGGCTCTGGGCCTATGGCTACACCTTC. The chain joins TRBV29-1 to TRBJ1-2; the D gene is possibly TRBD1 (5 bases). V lost 6 bases and J lost 4, with 21 bases in between. The CDR3 has 15 amino acids. Germline lookup yields CDR1 SQVTM and CDR2 ANQGSEA.